The T cell receptor (beta chain) described here comes from a study of early T cells in non-severe SARS-CoV-2 infection. Turning to the study itself: Sequenced material consisted of bulk RNA (from unsorted whole blood), and chains were unpaired.

Attachment of unique molecular identifiers was made to individual cDNA molecules. TCRdb reprocessed the 5' RACE reads via MiXCR and lists one record per CDR3 protein. Among 30,000 or so distinct CDR3 sequences listed, under 6.5% were seen once. V dropped 5 bases and J dropped 6; count of bases not matched to a gene: 14. The CDR3 totals 16 residues. The clonotype comes from an adult who was a healthcare worker with PCR-confirmed SARS-CoV-2 infection or an uninfected control (not recorded which). The gene calls are TRBV12-3 or TRBV12-4 and TRBJ1-2; 8 bases match TRBD1. The source material was whole blood. The CDR3 nucleotides read TGTGCCAGCAGTAAAAGCCCACTGACAGGGGCCCATGGCTACACCTTC. Protein sequence: CASSKSPLTGAHGYTF.